Below, one T cell receptor (beta chain) is given with its context. At one of its ends the junction is not consistent with the germline gene, which may arise from a read error. It was at deep level that the assay was run. Using immunoSEQ multiplex PCR, the repertoire was profiled, and TCRdb retains in-frame clones only, with some absent. The table has around 1.6 million clones, around 98% seen once. The sample is drawn from a study of shared clonotypes between healthy human individuals. From germline, CDR1 is SGHDT and CDR2 YYEEEE. The CDR3 loop spans 13 amino acids. The sequence derives from a man aged 25-45 years in good health. The specimen sequenced was naive CD4+ T cells sorted from blood. Subset indicated: CD45RA+ positively selected. V is TRBV5-6 and J is TRBJ1-2, with 8 bases matching TRBD1. The CDR3 loop reads CASRLTGGIGYTF. The CDR3 coding sequence is TGTGCCAGCCGCTTAACAGGGGGAATTGGCTACACCTTC.